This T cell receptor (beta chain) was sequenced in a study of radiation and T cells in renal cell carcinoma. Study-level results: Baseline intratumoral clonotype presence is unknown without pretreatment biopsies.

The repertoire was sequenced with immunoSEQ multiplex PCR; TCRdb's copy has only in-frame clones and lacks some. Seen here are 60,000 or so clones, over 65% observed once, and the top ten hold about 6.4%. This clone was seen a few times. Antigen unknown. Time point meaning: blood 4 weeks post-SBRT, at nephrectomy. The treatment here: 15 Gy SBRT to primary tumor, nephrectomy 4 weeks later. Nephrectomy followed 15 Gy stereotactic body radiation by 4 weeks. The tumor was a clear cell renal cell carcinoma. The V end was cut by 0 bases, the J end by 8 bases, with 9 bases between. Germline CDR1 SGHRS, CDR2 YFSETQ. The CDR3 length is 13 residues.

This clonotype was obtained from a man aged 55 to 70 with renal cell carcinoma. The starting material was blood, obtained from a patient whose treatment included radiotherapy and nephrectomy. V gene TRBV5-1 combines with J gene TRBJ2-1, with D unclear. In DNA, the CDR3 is TGCGCCAGCAGCTTGGTGGGCGGCCATGAGCAGTTCTTC. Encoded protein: CASSLVGGHEQFF.